This T cell receptor beta chain originates from a study of shared clonotypes between healthy human individuals. Comments on this clone: The antigen is not known.

Those who donated were healthy HIV-negative adults, with no recent acute infections or vaccinations reported. Study outcomes and limitations: Naive subsets, compared against memory subsets, generally had larger estimated richness values.

Trimming left V 5 bases short and J 5 bases short, with 19 bases between. The CDR3 runs to 16 residues. The germline V gene encodes CDR1 SEHNR and CDR2 FQNEAQ (reference sequence). Repertoires were generated with immunoSEQ multiplex PCR, while TCRdb's copy carries only in-frame clones and drops some. The data hold around 1.6 million clones, with 95% to 99% observed a single time. The chain combines TRBV7-9 with TRBJ2-1; D unresolved. This sequence originates from a man in his thirties or forties in good health. The specimen sequenced was naive CD4+ T cells sorted from blood. Subset meaning: CD45RA+ positively selected. The CDR3 sequence: CASSPGVVEMDNEQFF. CDR3 nucleotides: TGTGCCAGCAGCCCTGGGGTGGTTGAGATGGACAATGAGCAGTTCTTC.